This TCR beta chain is from a study of regulatory T cells in long-lasting Graves disease. Germline lookup yields CDR1 LNHDA and CDR2 SQIVND (reference sequence). V lost 5 bases and J lost 6; bases outside the gene matches: 9. This CDR3 comprises 17 residues. The time point is: newly diagnosed GD, antithyroid drugs for less than 3 months. The TCR library used RNA extracted from PBMCs. Staff drew 8 to 9 milliliters of peripheral blood into EDTA tubes. With respect to this clonotype: The antigen is unknown.

Arm-PCR of CDR3 regions and iRepertoire HTBI primers were the basis on which TCR beta libraries were built. Using its own MiXCR run on the multiplex PCR reads, TCRdb lists one record per CDR3 protein. The sample holds around 400,000 distinct CDR3 sequences; 15% to 19% are singletons and the top ten take about 20%. Whole-study results and caveats: Persistent Graves' patients showed a TCR diversity that was lower than that of newly diagnosed ones. Persistent disease exhibited a predilection for TRBV28, TRBJ1-2 and TRBJ2-5.

This TCR came from a female donor with Graves disease. This chain connects TRBV19 to TRBJ2-2, with TRBD2 matching over 13 bases. The starting material was peripheral blood mononuclear cells (PBMCs), obtained at new diagnosis, from a patient treated with antithyroid drugs. CDR3 sequence (DNA): TGTGCCAGTAGTGGAAGGACTAGCGGGGGCGGGGCCGGGGAGCTGTTTTTT. This codes for CASSGRTSGGGAGELFF.